Here is one T cell receptor (beta chain) with its context. Its antigen remains undetermined. No much larger clone exists at a distance of one base, and base qualities are not known. The library was made by the immunoSEQ multiplex PCR assay. A mixture of 60 forward primers for TCR Vbeta segments and 13 reverse primers for TCR Jbeta segments was used in the multiplex PCR. The CDR3 region of rearranged TCR beta genes was amplified from genomic DNA with a multiplex PCR assay. Amplified TCR beta libraries were sequenced as 87-base-pair reads on the Illumina HiSeq System. For the original study's pipeline: A later analysis tallied some 79 million unique TCR beta chains across the 600 to 700 repertoires, and about 10 million of those chains were shared by two or more donors. To remove PCR and sequencing errors, raw reads were error-corrected and collapsed into unique sequences using a nearest-neighbor algorithm that merged closely related sequences. CDR3 sequences were aligned to IMGT reference sequences to assign V, D and J gene segments. For a sequence to be retained, a match of at least six nucleotides to both a V gene segment and a J gene segment was required. A rearrangement was called productive if the CDR3 had no stop codons and remained in frame with V and J, and every other rearrangement was called non-productive. Following IMGT convention, CDR3 was defined as the stretch from the second conserved V-encoded cysteine to the conserved J-encoded phenylalanine. In an earlier analysis of more than 550 of the donors, sequences lacking an unambiguous match to a single V gene segment were excluded. In an earlier analysis of 587 of the donors, a V segment was called functional when productive rearrangements were above 56.7%, and segregating when the standard deviation between donors exceeded 5%. A statistical classification framework was built for diagnosing cytomegalovirus status from the catalog of TCR beta chain sequences. In a later analysis, V and J genes were assigned by comparing TCR nucleotide sequences against IMGT/GENE-DB human TR gene sequences. Using the TCRdist pipeline, a later analysis assigned CDR3 sequences along with most-parsimonious VDJ recombination scenarios. In a later analysis, every TCR beta chain was defined by the combination of its CDR3 amino acid sequence and its V-gene family, and reads without a unique V-gene family were dropped. To address suspected cross-contamination and a sequencing artifact, a later analysis removed some 620 highly shared, low-generation-probability nucleotide sequences. For each public chain, a later analysis derived a clonal expansion index from normalized ranks of inferred template counts within each repertoire. In a later analysis, generation probabilities were computed using a VDJ recombination model fitted to out-of-frame rearrangements, and the results were checked against IGoR. Hypergeometric tests were used in a later analysis to score TCR-TCR, TCR-HLA and TCR-CMV co-occurrence, with a repertoire-size bias correction applied to the TCR pairs. To estimate false discovery rates, a later analysis permuted the HLA or CMV assignments 20 times. In a later analysis, co-occurring TCRs were grouped with DBSCAN, and TCRdist sequence similarity was added when clustering was performed within HLA-allele-positive subsets. Co-occurrence clustering excluded repertoires with fewer than 30,000 or more than 120,000 public chains, plus five with anomalous nucleotide sharing. Held by TCRdb, this immuneACCESS table contains in-frame sequences only and omits some clones. Under half of the omission traces to an unresolved V gene where checked; the cause of the rest is unknown. That table is the source of V, J and clone size, and D and trimming were worked out from the DNA. The sample has about 160,000 clones on record, approximately 80% of them singletons. Approximately 6.5% of the sample is held by the ten biggest clonotypes.

This specimen comes from a study of cytomegalovirus exposure and HLA in healthy donors (dated by TCRdb to 2017 to 2019). In the study overall: In an earlier analysis of some 610 of the donors, approximately 260 Gb of sequence data and some 120 million unique TCR beta sequences from about 179 million T cells were reported. An early release that covered fewer than 800 HLA-typed donors contained 300 to 350 gigabases of sequencing data and around 80 million unique TCR sequences. The genetic ancestry cluster associated with self-reported Caucasian donors included about 81% of the roughly 400 genotyped donors. The study aimed to test whether cataloging public T cell receptors could reveal signatures of past pathogen exposure. Using immunosequencing, the study profiled T cell repertoires from 500 to 800 subjects and related those repertoires to cytomegalovirus serostatus. In addition to the first cohort of 650 to 750 subjects, a separate validation cohort of 130 or so different subjects was used. The study combined high-throughput TCR immunosequencing, statistical association of individual TCRs with disease status, and machine learning to predict cytomegalovirus infection status. A later analysis re-examined previously published TCR beta repertoires from roughly 650 donors and added high-resolution HLA genotyping to investigate patterns of TCR occurrence. Rather than drawing on any new phenotypic data, the later analysis identified candidate immune exposures from TCR beta sequences and the way those sequences occurred across donors. An earlier analysis of several hundred of the donors applied high-throughput TCR beta sequencing to assess whether each TCR beta V gene segment acted as functional or pseudogenic. Donor age, sex, ethnicity and CMV serostatus were compiled alongside the repertoire data. In a later genetic analysis, genome-wide SNP genotypes for about three fifths of the roughly 670 donors were used, and that subset was treated as a discovery cohort. Every repertoire in the discovery cohort had been generated on one and the same sequencing platform. Class I and class II HLA loci were covered by the typing at four-digit resolution. The number of typed donors differed by locus: about 620-640 for A, B, C, DRB1 and DQB1; some 540 for DQA1; 606 for DPA1; and roughly 470 for DPB1. Five DR-DQ haplotypes were handled as single units for association and clustering because linkage in the cohort was strong. Among roughly 400 genotyped donors of the cohort, an average of around 250,000 unique TCR beta nucleotide sequences was sequenced per donor, of which about 20% were non-productive. The investigation overall reported the following: Most CMV-associated TCR beta chains appeared to be HLA-restricted in a later analysis, and the HLA associations seemed to be driven largely by CMV exposure. The presence/absence analyses assumed that sequencing depth was roughly uniform across donors, and that assumption may not be true. In an earlier analysis of under 600 of the donors, most TCR beta V segments were observed in productive rearrangements about 90% or about 30% of the time, broadly matching IMGT annotations. At a false discovery rate of 0.05, a later analysis linked under 20,000 TCR beta sequences to specific HLA alleles. Most TCR sequences were observed very rarely across donors, whereas some public TCRs were present in many individuals. Linkage disequilibrium might explain the correlated functional status among segregating V segments, but an unknown experimental factor could not be ruled out. It was suggested by the authors that the approach could potentially be generalized to other disease states and immunological phenotypes. This cohort had only TCR beta chains sequenced, and the lack of alpha or paired-chain data limited which features could be detected. Some IMGT-functional V segments, including TRBV6-2 and TRBV6-3, could not be told apart with the 87-base-pair reads, so those segments were excluded. Several of the top co-occurrence clusters appeared to be linked to parvovirus B19, influenza, CMV and Epstein-Barr virus, according to a later analysis. A further reported finding was that TCR beta sequences accurately predicted the HLA-A and HLA-B alleles for most subjects in the first cohort. The sequencing pipeline was judged likely to have produced a cluster of highly shared sequence variants as a technical artifact. In a later analysis, HLA-associated TCR beta chains showed more clonal expansion and lower generation probabilities than non-associated chains that were equally common. CMV serostatus was the only immune exposure information available for the cohort. An association between a missense DCLRE1C variant and V-gene and J-gene trimming of TCR beta chains was found in a later genetic analysis and replicated in an independent cohort. Seventeen rarely observed V segments, including chromosome 9 orphons, were excluded from the earlier analysis of almost 600 of the donors because counts were too low. A later genetic analysis reported fewer N-insertions in productive TCRs among donors in an Asian-associated ancestry cluster than the roughly 620-donor mean. The study gave a list of under 200 TCR beta chains associated with cytomegalovirus. Cytomegalovirus status was reported to be diagnosed by the classifier with high specificity and sensitivity in both the original and validation cohorts. Strong co-occurrence of HLA alleles, especially DR and DQ, made assigning TCR associations to individual alleles difficult. Because HLA typing was missing for some donors at each locus, association tests included only the typed subset. In vitro tests confirmed that a few of the cytomegalovirus-associated TCR beta chains recognize cytomegalovirus antigens. In a later analysis, the rate of TCR association differed among HLA loci, with DRB1 alleles having the most associated TCRs and HLA-C alleles having the fewest.

The cohort comprised more than 550 healthy bone marrow donors. Cohort members were all nominally healthy when sampled, although unrecorded immune exposures were likely present. The donor tested CMV seropositive, placing the donor among the 289 seropositive members of the cohort. Each donor provided a peripheral blood sample, and peripheral blood mononuclear cells were used for TCR beta sequencing. Genomic DNA was extracted from the blood cell samples with the Qiagen DNeasy Blood Extraction Kit. From cysteine to phenylalanine, the CDR3 is 12 amino acids long. The read is trimmed to its CDR3 DNA, 36 bases read in frame from base 1. Trimming removed 5 bases from V and 8 bases from J, leaving 12 bases between the germline ends. For CDR1 and CDR2, the germline V gene lists SGHVS and FNYEAQ.

Recombination joined TRBV7-6 with TRBJ1-1; the best D guess is TRBD1, with 5 bases matching. The clonotype comes from a male donor in good health and CMV-seropositive. Source material: PBMCs. The DNA is as follows: TGTGCCAGCAGCCTAAGCGGGGCAGAAGCTTTCTTT. Translated, this is CASSLSGAEAFF.